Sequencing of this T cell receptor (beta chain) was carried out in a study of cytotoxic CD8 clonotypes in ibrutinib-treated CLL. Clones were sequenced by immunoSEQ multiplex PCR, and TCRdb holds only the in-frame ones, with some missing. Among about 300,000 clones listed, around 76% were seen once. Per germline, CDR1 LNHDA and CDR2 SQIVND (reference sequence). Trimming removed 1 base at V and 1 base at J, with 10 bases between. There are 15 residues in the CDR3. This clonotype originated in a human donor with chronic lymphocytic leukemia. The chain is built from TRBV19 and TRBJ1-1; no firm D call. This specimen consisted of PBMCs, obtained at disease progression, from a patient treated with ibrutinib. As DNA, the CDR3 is TGTGCCAGTAGTATAGGAACAATGGGGAACACTGAAGCTTTCTTT. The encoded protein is CASSIGTMGNTEAFF. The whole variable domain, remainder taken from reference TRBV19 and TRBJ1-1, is DGGITQSPKYLFRKEGQNVTLSCEQNLNHDAMYWYRQDPGQGLRLIYYSQIVNDFQKGDIAEGYSVSREKKESFPLTVTSAQKNPTAFYLCASSIGTMGNTEAFFGQGTRLTVV.